This T cell receptor beta chain was documented in a study of control samples from healthy donors and cancer patients. Data came from immunoSEQ multiplex PCR; TCRdb stores just in-frame clones and leaves some out. The sample records 78,000 or so clones, about 90% being singletons. This clone was picked up a small number of times. CDR1 and CDR2 from the germline V gene are SEHNR and FQNEAQ (reference sequence). The ends were cut back, 4 bases at V and 5 bases at J, with 3 bases in the middle. CDR3 length: 11 residues. This chain joins TRBV7-9 and TRBJ2-1; D remains ambiguous. Sequencing input: blood. This clonotype was sampled from a woman in her fifties or sixties in good health. CDR3 residues: CASSYNNEQFF. As DNA, the CDR3 is TGTGCCAGCAGCTACAACAATGAGCAGTTCTTC. Full variable domain (missing parts from reference TRBV7-9 and TRBJ2-1): DTGVSQNPRHKITKRGQNVTFRCDPISEHNRLYWYRQTLGQGPEFLTYFQNEAQLEKSRLLSDRFSAERPKGSFSTLEIQRTEQGDSAMYLCASSYNNEQFFGPGTRLTVL.